There are a few counts of the clone carrying this T cell receptor (beta chain). Its antigen is unknown. Clones were read by immunoSEQ multiplex PCR, and TCRdb kept only the in-frame ones, dropping some. The sample lists over 2,500 clones, around 47% seen once, with over 4% in the top ten. These data belong to a study of siplizumab effects on memory and regulatory T cells. The CDR3 extends over 15 amino acids. V shed 2 bases and J shed 6 bases, with 15 bases lying between them. Looked up from germline, CDR1 is SGDLS and CDR2 is YYNGEE. As described, mixed lymphocyte reaction cells underwent coculture at 37°C for a duration of 6 days.

The chain links TRBV9 to TRBJ1-5, with unresolved D. Sequenced sample: CFSE-low (dividing) CD4+ T cells sorted from an allogeneic mixed lymphocyte reaction. The origin of this receptor is a human donor in good health; the cells came from an allogeneic mixed lymphocyte reaction. CDR3 nucleotide sequence: TGTGCCAGCAGCGTGTCGGGTAGTCCAGGTCAGCCCCAGCATTTT. Its translation: CASSVSGSPGQPQHF.